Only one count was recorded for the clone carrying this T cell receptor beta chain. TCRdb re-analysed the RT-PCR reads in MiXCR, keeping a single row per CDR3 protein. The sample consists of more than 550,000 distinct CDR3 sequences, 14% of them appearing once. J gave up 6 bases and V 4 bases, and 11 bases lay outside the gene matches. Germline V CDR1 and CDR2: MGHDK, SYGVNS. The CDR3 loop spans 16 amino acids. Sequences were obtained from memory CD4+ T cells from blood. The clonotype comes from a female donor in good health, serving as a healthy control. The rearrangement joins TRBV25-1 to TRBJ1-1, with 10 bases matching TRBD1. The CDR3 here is CASSGQGAVGGSEAFF. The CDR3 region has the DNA TGTGCCAGCAGTGGACAGGGGGCGGTAGGGGGATCTGAAGCTTTCTTT.